This T cell receptor (beta chain) is drawn from a study of shared clonotypes between healthy human individuals. As concerns this clone: Other DNA sequences within the sample encode an identical CDR3.

TCRdb's copy holds only in-frame clones and misses some; the assay was immunoSEQ multiplex PCR. The sample lists 1.5 million to 1.9 million clones; 95% to 99% were seen once. The CDR3 length is 13 residues. Germline V lookup: CDR1 SGHNT, CDR2 YENEEA. Trimming pared 5 bases from V and 5 bases from J, leaving 9 bases between. This clonotype originated in a man in his thirties or forties in good health. The chain combines TRBV11-3 with TRBJ2-2; the D is unclear. The source material was naive CD4+ T cells sorted from blood. The subset was: CD45RA+ positively selected. The CDR3 nucleotides are TGTGCCAGCAGCCTCGGACGGACCGGGGAGCTGTTTTTT. This sequence encodes CASSLGRTGELFF.